This TCR beta chain was obtained from a study of blood T cell repertoires in COVID-19. Study in general: Collection of acute and convalescent COVID-19 samples took place in the United States, Italy and Spain. Nucleic acid was either cDNA or gDNA, and it came from T cells, B-cell-depleted T cells, or PBMCs.

Original processing methods: It was from reference gene primer amplification that nucleated cell counts were estimated. Assay: immunoSEQ multiplex PCR; the TCRdb copy retains only in-frame clones and omits some. For V, J and clone size, that table is used; D and trimming come from the DNA. The table shows a few hundred thousand clones, with roughly 88% occurring only once. The Seattle patients joined while their infection was active and were tracked longitudinally afterward. This CDR3 region has 13 residues. Losses at the gene ends were 2 bases for V and 11 bases for J; bases not matched to a gene: 5. Germline V lookup: CDR1 WSHSY, CDR2 SAAADI.

The chain joins TRBV10-2 to TRBJ2-1; the match to TRBD1 covers 8 bases. The receptor comes from a woman in her fifties or sixties with COVID-19, enrolled during active disease. Sequencing was carried out using peripheral blood. This chain's CDR3 is CASSEMRTGQQFF. As DNA, the CDR3 is TGCGCCAGCAGTGAGATGCGGACAGGGCAGCAGTTCTTC.